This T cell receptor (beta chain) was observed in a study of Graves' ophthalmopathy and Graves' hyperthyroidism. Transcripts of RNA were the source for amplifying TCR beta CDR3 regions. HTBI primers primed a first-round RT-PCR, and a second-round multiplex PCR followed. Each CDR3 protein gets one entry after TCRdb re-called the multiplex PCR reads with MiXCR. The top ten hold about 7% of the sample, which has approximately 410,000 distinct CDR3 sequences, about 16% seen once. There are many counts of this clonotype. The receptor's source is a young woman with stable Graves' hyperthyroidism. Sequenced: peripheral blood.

CDR3 region: CAISERRGEQYF. For the CDR3, the DNA is TGTGCCATCAGTGAGCGGCGTGGGGAGCAGTACTTC. The chain links TRBV10-3 to TRBJ2-7; D is ambiguous. The ends were cut back, 2 bases at V and 7 bases at J, with 9 bases in the middle. Germline-derived CDR1 and CDR2 are ENHRY and SYGVKD. CDR3 length: 12 residues.